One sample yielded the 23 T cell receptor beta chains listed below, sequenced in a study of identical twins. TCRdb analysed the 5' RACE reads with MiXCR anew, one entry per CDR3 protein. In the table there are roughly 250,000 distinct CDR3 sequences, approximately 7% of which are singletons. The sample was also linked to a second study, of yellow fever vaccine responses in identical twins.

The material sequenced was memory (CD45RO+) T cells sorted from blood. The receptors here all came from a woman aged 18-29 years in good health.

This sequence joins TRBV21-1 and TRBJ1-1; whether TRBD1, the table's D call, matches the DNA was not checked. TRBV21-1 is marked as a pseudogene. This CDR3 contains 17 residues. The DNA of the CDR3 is TGTGCCAGCAGCAAATTTTGGGCAGGGGTTATGAACACTGAAGCTTTCTTT. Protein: CASSKFWAGVMNTEAFF.

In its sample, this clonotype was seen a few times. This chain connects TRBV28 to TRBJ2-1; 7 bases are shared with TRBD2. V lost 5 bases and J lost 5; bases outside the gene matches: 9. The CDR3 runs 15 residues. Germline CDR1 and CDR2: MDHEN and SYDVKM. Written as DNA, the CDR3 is TGTGCCAGCAGTGCCGGGAAAGCGGGGAACAATGAGCAGTTCTTC. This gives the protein CASSAGKAGNNEQFF.

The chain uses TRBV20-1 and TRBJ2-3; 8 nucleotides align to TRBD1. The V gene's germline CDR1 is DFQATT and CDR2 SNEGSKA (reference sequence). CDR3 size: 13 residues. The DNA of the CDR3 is TGCAGAGCAGGGGGCGCGAAGACAGATACGCAGTATTTT. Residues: CRAGGAKTDTQYF.

The DNA of the CDR3 is TGTGCCAGCAGCCAAGTAATATCCGGGGAGCTGTTTTTT. It yields the protein CASSQVISGELFF. The J gene is TRBJ2-2, the V gene TRBV14; no clear D. The CDR3 has 13 residues. Trimming left V 1 base short and J 6 bases short, with 6 bases between. Germline V gives CDR1 SGHDN, CDR2 FVKESK.

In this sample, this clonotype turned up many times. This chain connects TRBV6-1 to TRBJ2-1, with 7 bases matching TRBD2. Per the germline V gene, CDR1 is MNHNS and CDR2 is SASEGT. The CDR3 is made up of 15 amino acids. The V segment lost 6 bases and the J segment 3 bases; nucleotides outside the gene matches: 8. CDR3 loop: CASSRTAGFYNEQFF. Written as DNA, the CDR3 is TGTGCCAGCAGCCGAACAGCGGGGTTCTACAATGAGCAGTTCTTC.

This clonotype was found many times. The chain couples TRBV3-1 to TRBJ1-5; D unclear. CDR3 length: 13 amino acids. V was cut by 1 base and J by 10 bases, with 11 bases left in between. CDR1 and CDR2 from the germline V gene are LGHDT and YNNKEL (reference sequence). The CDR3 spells CASSQATAGPQHF. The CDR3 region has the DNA TGTGCCAGCAGCCAAGCCACGGCGGGACCCCAGCATTTT.

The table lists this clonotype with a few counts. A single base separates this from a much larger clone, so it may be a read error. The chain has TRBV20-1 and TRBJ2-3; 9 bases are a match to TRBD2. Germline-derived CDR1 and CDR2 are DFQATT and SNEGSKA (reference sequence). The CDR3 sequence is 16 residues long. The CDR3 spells CCAPIAGAKRTDTQYF. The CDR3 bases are TGCTGTGCCCCGATAGCGGGAGCGAAGCGCACAGATACGCAGTATTTT.

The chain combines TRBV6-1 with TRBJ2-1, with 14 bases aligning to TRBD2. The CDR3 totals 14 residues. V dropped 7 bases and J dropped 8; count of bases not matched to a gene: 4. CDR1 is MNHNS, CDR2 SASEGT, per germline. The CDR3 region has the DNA TGTGCCAGCACCGGACTAGCGGGAGGATATGAGCAGTTCTTC. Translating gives CASTGLAGGYEQFF.

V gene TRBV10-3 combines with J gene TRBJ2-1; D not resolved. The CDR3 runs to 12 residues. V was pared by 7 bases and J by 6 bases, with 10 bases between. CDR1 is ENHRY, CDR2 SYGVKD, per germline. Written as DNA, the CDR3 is TGTGCCATCAAGATAAATAGCAATGAGCAGTTCTTC. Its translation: CAIKINSNEQFF.

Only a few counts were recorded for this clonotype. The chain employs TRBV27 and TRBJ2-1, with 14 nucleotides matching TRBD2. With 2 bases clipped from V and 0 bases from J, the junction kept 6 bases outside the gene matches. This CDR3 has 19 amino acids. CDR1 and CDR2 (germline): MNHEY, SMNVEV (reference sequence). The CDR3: CASSLQAGLAGGSYNEQFF. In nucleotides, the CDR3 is TGTGCCAGCAGTTTACAGGCCGGACTAGCGGGGGGCTCCTACAATGAGCAGTTCTTC.

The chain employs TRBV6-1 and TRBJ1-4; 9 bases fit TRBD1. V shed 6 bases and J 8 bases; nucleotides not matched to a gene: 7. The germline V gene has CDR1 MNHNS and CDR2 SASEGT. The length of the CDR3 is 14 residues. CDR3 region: CASRGQGGTEKLFF. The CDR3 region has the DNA TGTGCCAGCAGGGGACAGGGAGGGACGGAAAAACTGTTTTTT.

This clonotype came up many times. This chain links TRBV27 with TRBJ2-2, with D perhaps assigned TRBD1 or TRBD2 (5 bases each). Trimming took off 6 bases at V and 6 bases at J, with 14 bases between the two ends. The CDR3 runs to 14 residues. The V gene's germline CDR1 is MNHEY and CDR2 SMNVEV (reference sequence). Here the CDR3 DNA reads TGTGCCAGCAGAAGAGGGGTGGGGGCCGGGGAGCTGTTTTTT. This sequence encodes CASRRGVGAGELFF.

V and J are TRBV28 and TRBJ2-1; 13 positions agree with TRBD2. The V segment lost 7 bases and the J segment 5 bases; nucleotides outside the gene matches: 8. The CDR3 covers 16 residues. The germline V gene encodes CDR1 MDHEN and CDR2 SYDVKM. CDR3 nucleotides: TGTGCCAGCACTCCGTGGACTAGCGGGAGAGACAATGAGCAGTTCTTC. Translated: CASTPWTSGRDNEQFF.

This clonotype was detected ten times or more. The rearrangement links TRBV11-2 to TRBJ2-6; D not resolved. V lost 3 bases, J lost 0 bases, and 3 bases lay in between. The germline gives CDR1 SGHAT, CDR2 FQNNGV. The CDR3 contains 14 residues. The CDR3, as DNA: TGTGCCAGCAGCTTCAACTCTGGGGCCAACGTCCTGACTTTC. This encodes CASSFNSGANVLTF.

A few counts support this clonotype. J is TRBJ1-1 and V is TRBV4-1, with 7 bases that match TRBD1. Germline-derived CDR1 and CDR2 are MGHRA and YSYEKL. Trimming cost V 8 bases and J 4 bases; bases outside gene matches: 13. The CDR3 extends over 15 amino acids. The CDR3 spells CASSSTDRVGTEAFF. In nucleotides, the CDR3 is TGCGCCAGCTCTTCGACCGACAGGGTTGGCACTGAAGCTTTCTTT.

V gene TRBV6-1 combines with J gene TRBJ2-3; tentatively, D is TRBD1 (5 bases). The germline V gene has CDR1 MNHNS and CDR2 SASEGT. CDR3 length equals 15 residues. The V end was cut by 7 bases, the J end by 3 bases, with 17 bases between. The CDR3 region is CASIPNGRETDTQYF. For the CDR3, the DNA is TGTGCCAGCATCCCCAACGGCAGGGAAACAGATACGCAGTATTTT.

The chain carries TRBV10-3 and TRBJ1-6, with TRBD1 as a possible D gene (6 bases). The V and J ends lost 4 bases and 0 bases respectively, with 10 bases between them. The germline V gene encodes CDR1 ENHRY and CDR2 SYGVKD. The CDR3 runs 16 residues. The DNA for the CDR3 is TGTGCCATCAGTGGGGGGGGCCGCTCCTATAATTCACCCCTCCACTTT. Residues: CAISGGGRSYNSPLHF.

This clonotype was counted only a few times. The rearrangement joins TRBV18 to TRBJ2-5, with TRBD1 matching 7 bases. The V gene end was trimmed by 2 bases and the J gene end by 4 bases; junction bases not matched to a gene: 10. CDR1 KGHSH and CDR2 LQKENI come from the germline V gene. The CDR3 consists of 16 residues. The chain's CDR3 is CASSPIPGQALETQYF. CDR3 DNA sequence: TGTGCCAGCTCACCAATCCCAGGACAGGCTTTAGAGACCCAGTACTTC.

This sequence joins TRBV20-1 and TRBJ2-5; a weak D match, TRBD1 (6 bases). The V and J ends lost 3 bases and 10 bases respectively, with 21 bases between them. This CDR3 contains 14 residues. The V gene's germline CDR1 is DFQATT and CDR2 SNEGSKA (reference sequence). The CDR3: CSARAGTPSGDQYF. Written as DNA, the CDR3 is TGCAGTGCTAGGGCCGGGACACCCTCAGGGGACCAGTACTTC.

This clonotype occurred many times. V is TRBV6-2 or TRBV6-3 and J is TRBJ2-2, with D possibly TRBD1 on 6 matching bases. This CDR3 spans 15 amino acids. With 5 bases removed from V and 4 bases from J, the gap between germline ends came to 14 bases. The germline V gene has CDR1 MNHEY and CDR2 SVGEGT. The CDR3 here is CASSTGTRSTGELFF. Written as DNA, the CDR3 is TGTGCCAGCAGTACAGGGACGCGGAGCACCGGGGAGCTGTTTTTT.

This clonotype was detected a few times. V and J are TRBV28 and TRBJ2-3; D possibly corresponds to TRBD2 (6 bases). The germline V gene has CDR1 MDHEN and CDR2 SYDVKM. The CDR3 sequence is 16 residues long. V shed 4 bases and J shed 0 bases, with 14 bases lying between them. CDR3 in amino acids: CASSSRMEGSTDTQYF. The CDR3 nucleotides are TGTGCCAGCAGTTCTCGAATGGAGGGGAGCACAGATACGCAGTATTTT. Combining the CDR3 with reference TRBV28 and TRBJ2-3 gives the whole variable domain DVKVTQSSRYLVKRTGEKVFLECVQDMDHENMFWYRQDPGLGLRLIYFSYDVKMKEKGDIPEGYSVSREKKERFSLILESASTNQTSMYLCASSSRMEGSTDTQYFGPGTRLTVL.

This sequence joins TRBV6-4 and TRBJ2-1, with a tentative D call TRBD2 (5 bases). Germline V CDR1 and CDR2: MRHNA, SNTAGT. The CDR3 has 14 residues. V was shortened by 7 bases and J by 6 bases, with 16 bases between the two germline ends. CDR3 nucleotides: TGTGCCAGCACCTCGGTAGTGGGGAGCAATGAGCAGTTCTTC. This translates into CASTSVVGSNEQFF.

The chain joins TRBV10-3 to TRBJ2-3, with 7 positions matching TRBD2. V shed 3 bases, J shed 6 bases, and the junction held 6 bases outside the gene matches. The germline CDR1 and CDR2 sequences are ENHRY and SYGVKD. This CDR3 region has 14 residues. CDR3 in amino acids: CAISDPLGGDTQYF. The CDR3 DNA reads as TGTGCCATCAGTGACCCCCTCGGGGGGGATACGCAGTATTTT.